This T cell receptor (beta chain) was found in a study of blood T cell repertoires in COVID-19. CDR1 SEHNR and CDR2 FQNEAQ come from the germline V gene (reference sequence). The CDR3 has 15 residues. V shed 5 bases and J 4 bases; nucleotides not matched to a gene: 4. The data were produced by immunoSEQ multiplex PCR, yet TCRdb's version contains in-frame clones alone and is incomplete. The data show 60,000 to 65,000 clones, with 75% to 85% seen just once and 32% held by the top ten. This clone was counted a few times. The TCR sequence derives from a human donor in a cohort sampled during active COVID-19. The sample taken for sequencing was peripheral blood. The chain combines TRBV7-9 with TRBJ1-6; 8 nucleotides agree with TRBD1. CDR3: CASSPGTGYNSPLHF. As DNA, the CDR3 is TGTGCCAGCAGCCCCGGGACAGGTTATAATTCACCCCTCCACTTT.